The clone carrying this T cell receptor (beta chain) has only a few counts. The whole isolated RNA underwent reverse transcription, so sequencing captured expressed TCRB transcripts. The data were produced by immunoSEQ multiplex PCR, yet TCRdb's version contains in-frame clones alone and is incomplete. This table holds 400,000 to 550,000 clones, over 10% found once. This sample is drawn from a study of beta chain features in type 1 diabetes. Across the whole study: Over all samples combined, over 85 million sorted cells were examined.

This CDR3 comprises 13 residues. Looked up from germline, CDR1 is SGHTA and CDR2 is FQGTGA. V shed 3 bases and J shed 9 bases, with 11 bases lying between them. The source material was naive CD4+ T cells from blood. This clonotype was obtained from a woman between 18 and 29 years old in good health. The chain joins TRBV7-3 to TRBJ2-2; D unclear. This chain's CDR3 is CASSFAKRRELFF. DNA for the CDR3: TGTGCCAGCAGCTTCGCGAAAAGGAGGGAGCTGTTTTTT. Full variable domain (rest looked up from reference TRBV7-3 and TRBJ2-2): GAGVSQTPSNKVTEKGKYVELRCDPISGHTALYWYRQSLGQGPEFLIYFQGTGAADDSGLPNDRFFAVRPEGSVSTLKIQRTERGDSAVYLCASSFAKRRELFFGEGSRLTVL.